This record covers a single TCR beta chain. Only a few counts were recorded for this clone. Its target antigen remains unknown. No much larger clone exists at a distance of one base, and base qualities are not known. The data were taken from a study of blood T cell repertoires in COVID-19 (dated by TCRdb to the early 2020s). For the wider study: Samples from collaborators originated in the United States, Italy and Spain and spanned both the acute and convalescent phases of COVID-19. A freely available public database, intended as a resource for researchers studying the immune response to SARS-CoV-2, is where the repertoires were released. HLA class I and class II types, where available, came from metadata supplied by the sample provider rather than from assay-based typing. The material from the prospective study consisted of cDNA or gDNA derived from T cells, B-cell-depleted T cells, or PBMCs. The dataset comprised deeply sampled blood TCRbeta repertoires from subjects exposed to, actively infected with, or recovered from COVID-19. The samples were drawn from the first 160 participants of the ongoing ImmuneRACE study and from 950 to 1,500 subjects provided by 6 global collaborators. Sample metadata almost always included a de-identified subject ID, COVID-19 status, age in years and sex. General findings and caveats noted by the study authors: Clinical and demographic metadata were provided uncurated, with the amount varying by source and participant.

Each collaborating institution followed its own protocols to collect whole blood in K2EDTA tubes. For TCRbeta analysis, collaborator samples were shipped as frozen whole blood, as isolated PBMCs, or as DNA extracted from either sample type. Taken from cysteine to phenylalanine, the CDR3 has 15 residues. Just the 45-base CDR3 DNA is kept, in frame starting at base 1. Based on the germline V gene, the CDR1 and CDR2 sequences are LGHNA and YSLEER. Relative to germline, V is 4 bases shorter and J is 5 bases shorter, with 12 bases between their ends. The immunoSEQ Assay, a bias-controlled multiplex PCR, was used to amplify TCRbeta CDR3 regions from genomic DNA. Regarding the original processing steps: Within the assay, amplification of reference gene primers was used to estimate how many nucleated cells each sample contained. To quantify the absolute abundance of each unique TCRbeta CDR3 rearrangement, sequence reads were collapsed and filtered. For each sample, productive Simpson clonality was calculated by taking the square root of Simpson's diversity index across productive rearrangements. TCRdb retrieved this table from immuneACCESS and kept in-frame rearrangements only. Not all clones are present; in checked studies, unresolved V genes account for under half, and no reason is known for the remainder. V and J calls and clone size are as listed in that table; D and trimming were resolved from the DNA. This sample gives some 120,000 clones in total; less than 90% of them show up just once. Of the sample, under 3% is held by the ten largest clones.

The receptor was isolated from a man younger than 40 with acute or convalescent COVID-19. Sequencing used peripheral blood. Here the chain combines TRBV4-3 and TRBJ1-6; a tentative D call is TRBD1 (5 bases match). At the DNA level, the sequence is TGCGCCAGCAGCCGGGGCGGCAGAGATAATTCACCCCTCCACTTT. This is translated as CASSRGGRDNSPLHF.